This TCR beta chain was sequenced during a study of cytomegalovirus exposure and HLA in healthy donors (dated by TCRdb to the late 2010s). Background on the whole study: According to an earlier analysis of a few hundred of the donors, about 190 million T cells yielded roughly 110 million unique TCR beta sequences and roughly 280 Gb of sequence data. Roughly 320 gigabases of sequencing data and tens of millions of unique TCR sequences made up an early release that covered approximately 650 HLA-typed donors. Among the approximately 430 genotyped donors, around 81% belonged to the genetic ancestry cluster associated with self-reported Caucasian donors. The study aimed to test whether signatures of past pathogen exposure could be identified by cataloging public T cell receptors. The study profiled the T cell repertoires of under 850 subjects by immunosequencing and related them to cytomegalovirus serostatus. A separate validation cohort of 100 to 150 different subjects was used in addition to the approximately 610-subject first cohort. High-throughput TCR immunosequencing, statistical association of individual TCRs with disease status, and machine learning were combined to predict cytomegalovirus infection status. To study patterns of TCR occurrence, a later analysis re-analyzed previously published TCR beta repertoires from 500 to 850 donors and added high-resolution HLA genotyping. The later analysis used no new phenotypic data to find candidate immune exposures, relying instead on TCR beta sequences and their occurrence across donors. An earlier analysis of around 580 of the donors used high-throughput TCR beta sequencing to judge whether each TCR beta V gene segment behaved as functional or pseudogenic. Donor age, sex, ethnicity and CMV serostatus were compiled together with the repertoire data. A later genetic analysis took genome-wide SNP genotypes for about three fifths of the 666 donors and used that subset as a discovery cohort. All discovery cohort repertoires had been generated on a single sequencing platform. Both class I and class II loci were covered by HLA typing, at four-digit resolution. The number of typed donors differed by locus: roughly 629-640 for A, B, C, DRB1 and DQB1; approximately 540 for DQA1; fewer than 610 for DPA1; and 400 to 480 for DPB1. Roughly 5 DR-DQ haplotypes were treated as single units for association and clustering because of strong linkage in the cohort. Among over 350 genotyped donors of the cohort, an average of about 240,000 unique TCR beta nucleotide sequences were sequenced per donor, roughly a sixth of them non-productive. Study-level results and caveats: Assigning TCR associations to individual alleles was difficult when HLA alleles, especially DR and DQ, strongly co-occurred. Only TCR beta chains were sequenced in this cohort, and the absence of alpha or paired-chain data limited detectable features. A later genetic analysis associated a missense DCLRE1C variant with V-gene and J-gene trimming of TCR beta chains, and an independent cohort replicated the association. Most TCR sequences were observed very rarely across donors, whereas some public TCRs were present in many individuals. In a later analysis, 15,000 to 20,000 TCR beta sequences were associated with specific HLA alleles at a false discovery rate of 0.05. The classifier was reported to diagnose cytomegalovirus status with high specificity and sensitivity in both the original cohort and the validation cohort. Because HLA typing was unavailable for some donors at each locus, only the typed subset was used in association tests. Some IMGT-functional V segments, including TRBV6-2 and TRBV6-3, could not be distinguished by the 87-base-pair reads and were therefore excluded. In a later analysis, most CMV-associated TCR beta chains were found to appear HLA-restricted, with HLA associations seemingly driven largely by CMV exposure. The earlier analysis of around 600 of the donors excluded 15 to 20 rarely observed V segments, including chromosome 9 orphons, because counts were too low. A later analysis reported that several top co-occurrence clusters appeared linked to parvovirus B19, influenza, CMV and Epstein-Barr virus. A later genetic analysis reported fewer N-insertions in productive TCRs among donors in an Asian-associated ancestry cluster than the 666-donor mean. Correlated functional status among segregating V segments might be attributable to linkage disequilibrium, but an unknown experimental factor could not be ruled out. A further reported finding was that TCR beta sequences accurately predicted the HLA-A and HLA-B alleles for most subjects in the first cohort. For the cohort, immune exposure information was limited to CMV serostatus. It was suggested by the authors that the approach could potentially be generalized to other disease states and immunological phenotypes. Broadly in line with IMGT annotations, most TCR beta V segments showed up in productive rearrangements about 87% or about 30% of the time in an earlier analysis of 587 of the donors. A cluster of highly shared sequence variants was judged likely to represent a technical artifact of the sequencing pipeline. The study gave a list of 150 to 200 TCR beta chains associated with cytomegalovirus. Sequencing depth was assumed to be roughly uniform across donors in the presence/absence analyses, though that assumption may not hold. In vitro tests confirmed that three of the cytomegalovirus-associated TCR beta chains recognize cytomegalovirus antigens. Compared with equally common non-associated chains, HLA-associated TCR beta chains in a later analysis were more clonally expanded and had lower generation probabilities. In a later analysis, the rate of TCR association differed among HLA loci, with DRB1 alleles having the most associated TCRs and HLA-C alleles having the fewest.

Library generation was performed with the immunoSEQ multiplex PCR assay. The multiplex PCR relied on a mix of 60 forward primers for TCR Vbeta segments and 13 reverse primers for TCR Jbeta segments. Amplification of the CDR3 region of rearranged TCR beta genes was performed with a multiplex PCR assay on genomic DNA. Amplified TCR beta libraries were sequenced as 87-base-pair reads on the Illumina HiSeq System. In the authors' own workflow: Across the 670 or so repertoires, a later analysis counted roughly 77 million unique TCR beta chains, roughly 11 million of which were shared by at least two donors. Raw reads were error-corrected and collapsed into unique sequences by a nearest-neighbor algorithm in which closely related sequences were merged to remove PCR and sequencing errors. Alignment of CDR3 sequences to IMGT reference sequences was used to assign V, D and J gene segments. For a sequence to be retained, a match of at least six nucleotides to both a V gene segment and a J gene segment was required. A rearrangement was called productive if the CDR3 had no stop codons and remained in frame with V and J, and every other rearrangement was called non-productive. CDR3 was defined according to IMGT convention as the region running from the second conserved V-encoded cysteine to the conserved J-encoded phenylalanine. Sequences without an unambiguous match to a single V gene segment were excluded from the earlier analysis of several hundred of the donors. An earlier analysis of over 450 of the donors classified V segments as functional when productive rearrangements were above 56.7% and as segregating when the standard deviation between donors was above 5%. A statistical classification framework was built for diagnosing cytomegalovirus status from the catalog of TCR beta chain sequences. In a later analysis, V and J genes were assigned by comparing TCR nucleotide sequences against IMGT/GENE-DB human TR gene sequences. In a later analysis, CDR3 sequences and most-parsimonious VDJ recombination scenarios were assigned using the TCRdist pipeline. In a later analysis, every TCR beta chain was defined by the combination of its CDR3 amino acid sequence and its V-gene family, and reads without a unique V-gene family were dropped. A later analysis removed several hundred highly shared, low-generation-probability nucleotide sequences to deal with suspected cross-contamination and a sequencing artifact. For each public chain, a later analysis derived a clonal expansion index from normalized ranks of inferred template counts within each repertoire. A later analysis computed generation probabilities with a VDJ recombination model fitted to out-of-frame rearrangements, and checked the results against IGoR. In a later analysis, hypergeometric tests were used to score TCR-TCR, TCR-HLA and TCR-CMV co-occurrence, with a repertoire-size bias correction applied to TCR pairs. To estimate false discovery rates, a later analysis permuted the HLA or CMV assignments 20 times. In a later analysis, co-occurring TCRs were grouped using DBSCAN, and TCRdist sequence similarity was added for clustering within HLA-allele-positive subsets. Repertoires with fewer than 30,000 or more than 120,000 public chains, plus five repertoires with anomalous nucleotide sharing, were excluded from co-occurrence clustering. Drawn from immuneACCESS, this table holds only the in-frame rearrangements with V and J called that TCRdb kept. Clones are partly lost; checked studies trace under half to an unresolved V gene and leave the rest unexplained. V and J calls and clone size are those listed in that table; D and trimming were worked out from the DNA. This sample is represented by roughly 120,000 clones; 76% of them were singletons. In total, the top ten clones hold around an eighth of the sample.

In total, 500 to 700 healthy bone marrow donors made up the cohort. At the time of sampling, every cohort member was nominally healthy, though immune exposures that went unrecorded were likely present. The donor tested CMV seropositive and was one of the 289 seropositive cohort members. Each donor provided a peripheral blood sample, and peripheral blood mononuclear cells were used for TCR beta sequencing. The Qiagen DNeasy Blood Extraction Kit was used to extract genomic DNA from the blood cell samples. In regard to this clone: Its recognized antigen is unknown. Given a far larger clone just one base away, this is likely a sequencing read error.

Germline trimming: 4 bases from V, 2 bases from J; junction bases outside gene matches: 1. Counted from cysteine to phenylalanine, this CDR3 has 14 amino acids. Just CDR3 DNA is preserved here, 42 bases in frame from base 1. CDR1 and CDR2 are read off the germline V gene as WSHSY and SAAADI. Sequenced input: PBMCs. The sequence was collected from a young man in good health and CMV-seropositive. The chain employs TRBV10-2 and TRBJ2-3; the central 9 bases match TRBD2. The CDR3 region reads CASSGGGVTDTQYF. The base sequence is TGCGCCAGCAGTGGCGGGGGGGTCACAGATACGCAGTATTTT.